A single sample gave rise to the 6 T cell receptor beta chains below, sequenced in a study of T cells in Graves' hyperthyroidism and ophthalmopathy. RNA transcripts were the template for amplifying TCR beta CDR3 regions. When the TCR CDR3 underwent first-round RT-PCR, the HTBI primer set was used. MiXCR was run by TCRdb on the multiplex PCR reads, yielding one entry per CDR3 protein. The repertoire consists of 600,000 to 750,000 distinct CDR3 sequences, with approximately 15% occurring once and the leading ten covering 15% to 18%. Sequenced material: blood. The source of these receptors is a man between 45 and 60 years old with Graves' hyperthyroidism.

On this clonotype itself: A much larger clone lies one base from this, so it may be a read error. The chain has TRBV7-2 and TRBJ2-1; D tentatively reads TRBD1 or TRBD2 (7 bases each). The CDR3 totals 14 residues. The V gene's germline CDR1 is SGHTA and CDR2 FQGNSA. The CDR3, as DNA: TGTGCCAGCAGCATGACAGGGACTACTAATGAGCAGCTCTTC. Amino acid sequence: CASSMTGTTNEQLF. The full variable domain, in which reference TRBV7-2 and TRBJ2-1 provide the parts outside the CDR3, is GAGVSQSPSNKVTEKGKDVELRCDPISGHTALYWYRQSLGQGLEFLIYFQGNSAPDKSGLPSDRFSAERTGGSVSTLTIQRTQQEDSAVYLCASSMTGTTNEQLFGPGTRLTVL.

There are a few counts of this clonotype. CDR3 sequence: CASSQAQHSNQPQHF. CDR3 DNA sequence: TGCGCCAGCAGCCAAGCACAGCATAGCAATCAGCCCCAGCATTTT. The chain is built from TRBV4-3 and TRBJ1-5, with no clear D. Germline CDR1 and CDR2: LGHNA and YSLEER. The germline V and J ends were trimmed by 1 base and 0 bases, with 7 bases remaining between them. The CDR3 covers 15 residues.

This chain joins TRBV2 and TRBJ1-4; TRBD1 matches at 9 bases. With 3 bases clipped from V and 5 bases from J, the junction kept 1 base outside the gene matches. The CDR3 consists of 14 residues. Germline V CDR1 and CDR2: SNHLY, FYNNEI. The CDR3 reads CASSETGGNEKLFF. The CDR3 DNA sequence: TGTGCCAGCAGTGAGACAGGGGGAAATGAAAAACTGTTTTTT.

This chain connects TRBV27 to TRBJ2-7; TRBD2 might be the D (6 bases). The CDR3 loop spans 15 amino acids. Germline assignment: CDR1 MNHEY and CDR2 SMNVEV (reference sequence). Trimming removed 4 bases from V and 0 bases from J, with 13 bases in between. For the CDR3, the DNA is TGTGCCAGCAGTTCTACCGGGACTTTCTCCTACGAGCAGTACTTC. It translates to CASSSTGTFSYEQYF.

This clonotype has at least ten counts. This sequence joins TRBV7-9 and TRBJ2-7; D not certain. Germline V gene lookup returns CDR1 SEHNR and CDR2 FQNEAQ (reference sequence). V was shortened by 1 base and J by 3 bases, with 7 bases between the two germline ends. The CDR3 runs 13 residues. This chain's CDR3 is CASSLDKGYEQYF. The CDR3 nucleotides are TGTGCCAGCAGCTTAGACAAGGGCTACGAGCAGTACTTC.

This clonotype was detected ten times or more. V usage is TRBV2 and J usage is TRBJ1-5; weak D call: TRBD1 (6 bases). The CDR3 extends over 17 amino acids. CDR1 and CDR2 (germline): SNHLY, FYNNEI. Trimming stripped 1 base from V and 0 bases from J, with 13 bases between. CDR3 sequence (DNA): TGTGCCAGCAGTGAAGAGGTGGAGGGGGATAGCAATCAGCCCCAGCATTTT. The encoded protein is CASSEEVEGDSNQPQHF.